Below, one T cell receptor beta chain is given with its context. The target antigen is unknown. These data originate in a study of T cell repertoires in cytomegalovirus infection. General study findings and limits: Individuals carrying CMV plus the relevant HLA were identified by cumulative frequency of public TCR beta families. Ex vivo responses were dominated by HLA-C-restricted CMV-specific TCR beta clonotypes.

TCRdb reprocessed the reads with MiXCR, giving one entry per CDR3 protein. The sample includes roughly 49,000 distinct CDR3 sequences, about 20% of them seen just once. V lost 4 bases to trimming and J lost 8 bases, with 19 bases between them. The CDR3 is 15 amino acids. Looked up from germline, CDR1 is SNHLY and CDR2 is FYNNEI. V gene TRBV2 combines with J gene TRBJ2-3, with D possibly TRBD2 on 5 matching bases. This receptor was identified in a human donor in good health (CMV status not recorded). Some clones in this sample may be carry-over from other donors' samples. Input material: PBMCs, sequenced either directly or after in vitro stimulation (not recorded which). CDR3 bases: TGTGCCAGCAGTGCCCGGGAAGGATATTCGGTTACGCAGTATTTT. This gives the protein CASSAREGYSVTQYF.